This T cell receptor beta chain is drawn from a study of cytomegalovirus exposure and HLA in healthy donors. TCRdb's table, derived via immunoSEQ multiplex PCR, lists solely in-frame clones and lacks some. The sample records 150,000 to 200,000 clones, 84% being singletons. Germline trimming cut 4 bases from V and 0 bases from J; bases unmatched to any gene: 2. Germline V CDR1 and CDR2: SGHDT, YYEEEE. The CDR3 runs to 14 residues. This TCR derives from a man younger than 35 in good health and CMV-seropositive. The chain is built from TRBV5-6 and TRBJ1-1; 8 nucleotides agree with TRBD1. The sequencing sample was made of PBMCs. The CDR3, as DNA: TGTGCCAGCAGCCGGACAGGGATGAACACTGAAGCTTTCTTT. Translated, it gives CASSRTGMNTEAFF.